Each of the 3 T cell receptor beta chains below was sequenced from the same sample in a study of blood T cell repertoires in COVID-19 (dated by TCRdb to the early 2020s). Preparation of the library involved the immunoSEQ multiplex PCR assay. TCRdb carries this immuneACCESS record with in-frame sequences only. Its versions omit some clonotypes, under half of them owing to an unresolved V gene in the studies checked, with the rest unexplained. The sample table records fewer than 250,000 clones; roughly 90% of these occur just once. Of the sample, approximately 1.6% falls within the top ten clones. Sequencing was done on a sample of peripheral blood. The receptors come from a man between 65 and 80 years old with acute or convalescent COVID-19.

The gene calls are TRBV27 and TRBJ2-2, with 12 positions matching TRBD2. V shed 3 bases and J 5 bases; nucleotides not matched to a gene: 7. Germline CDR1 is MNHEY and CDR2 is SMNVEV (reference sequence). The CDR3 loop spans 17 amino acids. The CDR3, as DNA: TGTGCCAGCAGTTTTAGGCTAGCGGGAGGGTCGACCGGGGAGCTGTTTTTT. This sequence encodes CASSFRLAGGSTGELFF.

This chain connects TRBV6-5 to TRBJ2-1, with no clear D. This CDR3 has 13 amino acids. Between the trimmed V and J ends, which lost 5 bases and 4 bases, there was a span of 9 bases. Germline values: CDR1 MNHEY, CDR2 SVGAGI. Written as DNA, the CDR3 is TGTGCCAGCAGTAAACAGCTATACAATGAGCAGTTCTTC. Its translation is CASSKQLYNEQFF.

The CDR3 here is CASSRGQGYSTDTQYF. CDR3 nucleotide sequence: TGCGCCAGCAGCAGAGGACAGGGGTATAGCACAGATACGCAGTATTTT. The gene calls are TRBV5-1 and TRBJ2-3; 9 bases fit TRBD1. V trimming: 4 bases; J trimming: 0 bases; junction bases outside the gene matches: 6. The CDR3 consists of 16 residues. The germline CDR1 and CDR2 sequences are SGHRS and YFSETQ.